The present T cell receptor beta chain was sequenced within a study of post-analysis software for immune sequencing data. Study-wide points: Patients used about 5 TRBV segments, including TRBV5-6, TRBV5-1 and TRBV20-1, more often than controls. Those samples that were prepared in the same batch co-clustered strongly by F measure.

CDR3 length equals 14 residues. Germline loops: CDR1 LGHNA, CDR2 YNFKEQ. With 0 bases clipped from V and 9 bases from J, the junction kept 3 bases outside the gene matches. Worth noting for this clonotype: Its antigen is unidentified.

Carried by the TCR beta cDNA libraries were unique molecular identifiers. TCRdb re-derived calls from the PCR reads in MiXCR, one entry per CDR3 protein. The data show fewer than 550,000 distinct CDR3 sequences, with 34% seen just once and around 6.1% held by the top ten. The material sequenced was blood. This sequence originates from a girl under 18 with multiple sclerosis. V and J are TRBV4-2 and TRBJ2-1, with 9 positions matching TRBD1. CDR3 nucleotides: TGTGCCAGCAGCCAAGAGACAGGGGGGAGTGAGCAGTTCTTC. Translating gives CASSQETGGSEQFF.